What follows are 22 T cell receptor beta chains derived from one specimen sequenced in a study of T cells of healthy individuals. Using its own MiXCR run on the 5' RACE reads, TCRdb lists one record per CDR3 protein. The sample contains 50,000 to 55,000 distinct CDR3 sequences, 14% to 15% of which appear only once. Every receptor here comes from a human donor in good health.

The gene calls are TRBV11-3 and TRBJ2-2, with 8 bases fitting TRBD1. Losses at the gene ends were 6 bases for V and 0 bases for J; bases not matched to a gene: 6. The CDR3 loop spans 16 amino acids. Germline CDR1 and CDR2: SGHNT and YENEEA. The CDR3 region is CASSSDRATNTGELFF. CDR3 nucleotide sequence: TGTGCCAGCAGTTCGGACAGGGCAACGAACACCGGGGAGCTGTTTTTT.

In this sample, this clonotype turned up a few times. This chain links TRBV20-1 with TRBJ2-3; 11 nucleotides match TRBD2. Trimming took 2 bases from V and 4 from J; bases not matched to a gene: 8. CDR3 size: 16 residues. From germline, CDR1 is DFQATT and CDR2 SNEGSKA (reference sequence). The CDR3 spells CSARWTSGPSPDTQYF. The CDR3 DNA sequence: TGCAGTGCTAGATGGACTAGCGGGCCGAGCCCAGATACGCAGTATTTT.

This clonotype was picked up many times. The chain combines TRBV5-1 with TRBJ1-4; 8 bases match TRBD1. Looked up from germline, CDR1 is SGHRS and CDR2 is YFSETQ. After removal of 6 bases from V and 5 bases from J, the junction contained 3 bases not matched to a gene. The CDR3 extends over 13 amino acids. The CDR3 region is CASTTGGNEKLFF. CDR3 nucleotides: TGCGCCAGCACCACAGGGGGAAATGAAAAACTGTTTTTT.

The chain has TRBV24-1 and TRBJ2-1; the match to TRBD2 covers 8 bases. The CDR3 spans 14 residues. CDR1 and CDR2 (germline): KGHDR, SFDVKD. The trim removed 7 bases at V and 0 bases at J, leaving 1 base unmatched. The CDR3 reads CATRSGGSYNEQFF. CDR3 nucleotide sequence: TGTGCCACCAGAAGCGGGGGCTCCTACAATGAGCAGTTCTTC.

The chain has TRBV30 and TRBJ1-6; unclear D gene. The CDR3 loop spans 16 amino acids. Germline lookup yields CDR1 GTSNPN and CDR2 SVGIG (reference sequence). Trimming took 1 base from V and 13 from J, leaving 23 bases between them. The CDR3 spells CAWSGKDGFGTGPLHF. CDR3 in DNA: TGTGCCTGGAGTGGAAAAGACGGTTTTGGAACTGGTCCCCTCCACTTT.

The sample holds a few counts of this clonotype. The genes are TRBV20-1 and TRBJ2-3; TRBD2 is a possible D gene (6 bases). This CDR3 spans 14 amino acids. In germline, CDR1 is DFQATT, CDR2 SNEGSKA (reference sequence). V lost 2 bases, J lost 1 base, and 10 bases lay in between. This chain's CDR3 is CSARPGGGTDTQYF. The CDR3 nucleotides read TGCAGTGCTAGACCCGGGGGAGGCACAGATACGCAGTATTTT.

This clonotype was seen at least ten times. The chain has TRBV7-3 and TRBJ1-6; D gene uncertain. The CDR3 length is 15 residues. Germline values: CDR1 SGHTA, CDR2 FQGTGA. The V end was cut by 0 bases, the J end by 7 bases, with 10 bases between. The CDR3: CASSLTGGVNSPLHF. The CDR3 DNA follows: TGTGCCAGCAGCTTAACAGGCGGAGTGAATTCACCCCTCCACTTT. The complete variable domain, with remaining parts taken from reference TRBV7-3 and TRBJ1-6, reads GAGVSQTPSNKVTEKGKYVELRCDPISGHTALYWYRQSLGQGPEFLIYFQGTGAADDSGLPNDRFFAVRPEGSVSTLKIQRTERGDSAVYLCASSLTGGVNSPLHFGNGTRLTVT.

In its sample, this clonotype was seen many times. This rearrangement joins TRBV7-2 to TRBJ1-3; 7 bases match TRBD1. Trimming at V came to 5 bases and at J to 0 bases, leaving 10 bases not matched to a gene. The CDR3 is made up of 17 amino acids. Germline CDR1 reads SGHTA; CDR2 reads FQGNSA. The CDR3 DNA reads TGTGCCAGCAGCCCCAGACAGGGCGTTAGCTCTGGAAACACCATATATTTT. Translating gives CASSPRQGVSSGNTIYF.

This clonotype was picked up a small number of times. The V call is TRBV2, the J call TRBJ1-5, with TRBD1 matching over 10 bases. CDR1 SNHLY and CDR2 FYNNEI come from the germline V gene. V was pared by 3 bases and J by 7 bases, with 9 bases of the junction left unmatched. The CDR3 sequence is 16 residues long. The CDR3 sequence: CASSDPGTGEGQPQHF. In DNA form, the CDR3 reads TGTGCCAGCAGTGATCCCGGGACAGGGGAAGGACAGCCCCAGCATTTT.

The chain is built from TRBV6-1 and TRBJ2-4; TRBD2 might be the D (5 bases). V was trimmed by 6 bases and J by 0 bases, leaving 6 bases between them. CDR1 and CDR2 from the germline V gene are MNHNS and SASEGT. The CDR3 covers 13 residues. CDR3 sequence: CASREAAKNIQYF. In nucleotides, the CDR3 is TGTGCCAGCAGGGAGGCAGCCAAAAACATTCAGTACTTC.

This clonotype appeared once. The chain is built from TRBV20-1 and TRBJ2-5; 9 nucleotides line up with TRBD1. CDR3 length: 18 amino acids. The V segment lost 6 bases and the J segment 1 base; nucleotides outside the gene matches: 18. Germline lookup yields CDR1 DFQATT and CDR2 SNEGSKA (reference sequence). DNA of the CDR3: TGCAGTGCACACTCAGAACGTTCCCGGACAGGGGTCCAAGAGACCCAGTACTTC. Translating it yields CSAHSERSRTGVQETQYF.

This clonotype was found many times. The chain is built from TRBV27 and TRBJ2-7, with D unresolved. The ends were cut back, 6 bases at V and 5 bases at J, with 14 bases in the middle. Per germline, CDR1 MNHEY and CDR2 SMNVEV (reference sequence). There are 13 residues in the CDR3. CDR3: CASRVRHTHEQYF. The CDR3 nucleotides read TGTGCCAGCAGGGTCCGACACACACACGAGCAGTACTTC.

This chain connects TRBV6-5 to TRBJ1-4, with D unresolved. This CDR3 contains 11 residues. CDR1 MNHEY and CDR2 SVGAGI come from the germline V gene. Between the trimmed V and J ends, which lost 6 bases and 11 bases, there was a span of 10 bases. The CDR3 coding sequence is TGTGCCAGCAGCGATAGGGAGAAACTGTTTTTT. The encoded protein is CASSDREKLFF.

This clonotype was picked up a small number of times. This sequence joins TRBV9 and TRBJ1-5; a possible D gene is TRBD1 (6 bases). The V gene's germline CDR1 is SGDLS and CDR2 YYNGEE. CDR3 length: 15 residues. The V gene lost 7 bases and the J gene lost 6 bases, with 20 bases spanning the gap. The CDR3 nucleotides are TGTGCCAGCGCCGCCGGGGGCGCAGGTATTCAGCCCCAGCATTTT. This codes for CASAAGGAGIQPQHF. The whole variable domain, filled in from reference TRBV9 and TRBJ1-5, reads DSGVTQTPKHLITATGQRVTLRCSPRSGDLSVYWYQQSLDQGLQFLIQYYNGEERAKGNILERFSAQQFPDLHSELNLSSLELGDSALYFCASAAGGAGIQPQHFGDGTRLSIL.

This clonotype appeared many times. J is TRBJ2-7 and V is TRBV2, with D perhaps given as TRBD1 or TRBD2 (6 bases each). The germline CDR1 and CDR2 sequences are SNHLY and FYNNEI. V lost 2 bases and J lost 2, with 13 bases in between. CDR3 length: 15 amino acids. Here the CDR3 reads CASSEYTGAAYEQYF. CDR3 DNA: TGTGCCAGCAGTGAATACACGGGGGCGGCCTACGAGCAGTACTTC.

The chain combines TRBV7-9 with TRBJ2-7; D is undetermined. The V gene's germline CDR1 is SEHNR and CDR2 FQNEAQ (reference sequence). The germline V and J ends were trimmed by 3 bases and 3 bases, with 18 bases remaining between them. The CDR3 has 16 residues. The CDR3 DNA reads as TGTGCCAGCAGCTTGGAGAATTCAGTTAATTTCTACGAGCAGTACTTC. Residues: CASSLENSVNFYEQYF.

In DNA form, the CDR3 reads TGCGCCAGCAGCCAAGGGGGCCTCGAATGGGATGAGCAGTTCTTC. This codes for CASSQGGLEWDEQFF. The chain joins TRBV4-1 to TRBJ2-1; maybe TRBD1 (5 bases). Germline CDR1 is MGHRA and CDR2 is YSYEKL. V lost 1 base and J lost 8, with 15 bases in between. This CDR3 is built from 15 residues.

The chain combines TRBV20-1 with TRBJ2-3, with D maybe TRBD1 (6 bases). CDR3 length equals 14 residues. Germline CDR1 is DFQATT and CDR2 is SNEGSKA (reference sequence). V lost 6 bases to trimming and J lost 2 bases, with 15 bases between them. CDR3 sequence (DNA): TGCAGTGCGTCGGACAGAACCTTCACAGATACGCAGTATTTT. Protein product: CSASDRTFTDTQYF.

This clonotype has only a few counts. CDR3 DNA: TGTGCCAGCAGCTTTCCCGGGACAGGGGGGGGTTGGTATGGCTACACCTTC. Translated, it gives CASSFPGTGGGWYGYTF. The gene calls are TRBV7-2 and TRBJ1-2, with 11 bases identical to TRBD1. The V gene's germline CDR1 is SGHTA and CDR2 FQGNSA. This CDR3 has 17 amino acids. The J segment lost 5 bases and the V segment lost 3 bases, leaving 11 bases of the junction unmatched.

This clonotype was detected a few times. The chain has TRBV6-2 or TRBV6-3 and TRBJ2-4; weak D call: TRBD1 (5 bases). This CDR3 has 16 residues. V lost 0 bases and J lost 3, with 12 bases in between. Per the germline V gene, CDR1 is MNHEY and CDR2 is SVGEGT. The CDR3 DNA follows: TGTGCCAGCAGTTACTCGATAGGGGTTGACAAAAACATTCAGTACTTC. Protein product: CASSYSIGVDKNIQYF.

V and J are TRBV7-2 and TRBJ2-1; 10 nucleotides align to TRBD1. Germline lookup yields CDR1 SGHTA and CDR2 FQGNSA. Germline trimming cut 4 bases from V and 6 bases from J; bases unmatched to any gene: 9. The CDR3 is 16 residues long. The CDR3 spells CASSSRGGTGVNEQFF. DNA for the CDR3: TGTGCCAGCAGCTCCCGGGGGGGGACAGGGGTCAATGAGCAGTTCTTC.

This clonotype was counted ten times or more. CDR3 sequence (DNA): TGCGCCAGCAGCGAAGGACAGGGAAACATTCAGTACTTC. Encoded protein: CASSEGQGNIQYF. The gene calls are TRBV5-1 and TRBJ2-4; the match to TRBD1 covers 8 bases. Germline-derived CDR1 and CDR2 are SGHRS and YFSETQ. This CDR3 is 13 amino acids long. V lost 4 bases, J lost 6 bases, and 3 bases stayed unmatched. Filled out from reference TRBV5-1 and TRBJ2-4, the complete variable domain reads KAGVTQTPRYLIKTRGQQVTLSCSPISGHRSVSWYQQTPGQGLQFLFEYFSETQRNKGNFPGRFSGRQFSNSRSEMNVSTLELGDSALYLCASSEGQGNIQYFGAGTRLSVL.